This TCR beta chain is from a study of spatial heterogeneity in lung cancer. This clonotype is termed medium-sized. The library was built for alpha chains, so this beta chain is an off-target read and its size means little. Time point: sample taken at primary tumor resection. No cell sorting; template was whole RNA from tumor, lung tissue or PBMC. TCRdb called the 5' RACE reads again in MiXCR, with one record for every CDR3 protein. The sample contains roughly 10,000 distinct CDR3 sequences, 6.3% of which appear only once. The clonotype originates from a male donor with early-stage non-small cell lung cancer. The source was PBMCs, collected at surgery.

The CDR3 protein is CASSYALRGTSLTDTQYF. CDR3 sequence (DNA): TGTGCCAGCAGTTACGCACTACGGGGGACCTCCCTCACAGATACGCAGTATTTT. The chain employs TRBV6-5 and TRBJ2-3; tentative D call: TRBD2 (6 bases). The CDR3 has 18 amino acids. The germline gives CDR1 MNHEY, CDR2 SVGAGI. Between the trimmed V and J ends, which lost 2 bases and 2 bases, there was a span of 20 bases.